This TCR beta chain was identified during a study of beta chain features in type 1 diabetes. Study context: Regarding age, gender and cell yields, patients proved similar to healthy donors.

Sorted populations all exceeded 95% purity. Study observations and caveats: Moderately but significantly shorter TCRB CDR3s were found in Type 1 diabetes patients in all four CD4+ subsets. The naive, central memory and Treg TCRB repertoires of patients appeared to be more similar to one another than those of healthy donors.

The CDR3 has 16 residues. Trimming at V came to 6 bases and at J to 2 bases, leaving 9 bases not matched to a gene. Germline CDR1 reads SGHNT; CDR2 reads YYREEE (reference sequence). Expressed TCRB transcripts got sequenced, as all isolated RNA was reverse transcribed. The repertoire was sequenced with immunoSEQ multiplex PCR; TCRdb's copy has only in-frame clones and lacks some. The top ten hold about 0.028% of the sample, which has roughly 250,000 clones, approximately 20% seen once. This clone was seen a handful of times. What it recognizes is unknown. This TCR derives from a woman aged 35 to 49 with type 1 diabetes. The rearrangement links TRBV5-4 to TRBJ2-7, with 12 bases identical to TRBD2. Material for sequencing was naive CD4+ T cells from blood. The CDR3 spells CASTSTSGGYTYEQYF. The DNA of the CDR3 is TGTGCCAGCACCTCTACTAGCGGGGGGTATACCTACGAGCAGTACTTC.